A single sample gave rise to the 21 T cell receptor beta chains below, sequenced in a study of shared clonotypes between healthy human individuals. Data came from immunoSEQ multiplex PCR; TCRdb stores just in-frame clones and leaves some out. Among approximately 940,000 clones, more than 75% were seen once, and the ten largest hold around 1.5%. Sample: memory CD4+ T cells sorted from blood. Specified subset: CD45RA-negative fraction. These receptors all stem from a man aged 18 to 35 in good health.

CDR3 bases: TGCGCCAGCAGTGAGGAGGTGACCACCGGGGAGCTGTTTTTT. Amino acid sequence: CASSEEVTTGELFF. This rearrangement joins TRBV10-1 to TRBJ2-2; D gene unclear. Trimming took 2 bases from V and 4 from J, leaving 8 bases between them. The V gene's germline CDR1 is WNHNN and CDR2 SYGVQD (reference sequence). The CDR3 has 14 residues.

The rearrangement joins TRBV5-4 to TRBJ2-7; the D gene is possibly TRBD2 (5 bases). The CDR3 totals 12 residues. The germline V gene has CDR1 SGHNT and CDR2 YYREEE (reference sequence). Trimming cost V 2 bases and J 6 bases, with 9 bases left between them. In nucleotides, the CDR3 is TGTGCCAGCAGCTTCAGGACTTCCGAGCAGTACTTC. This sequence encodes CASSFRTSEQYF.

The rearrangement links TRBV9 to TRBJ1-6; possibly TRBD1 for D (5 bases). Trimming took 3 bases from V and 3 from J, leaving 10 bases between them. Germline V gives CDR1 SGDLS, CDR2 YYNGEE. CDR3 length: 15 amino acids. The CDR3: CASSATGGYNSPLHF. The CDR3 coding sequence is TGTGCCAGCAGCGCCACAGGAGGCTATAATTCACCCCTCCACTTT.

V and J are TRBV29-1 and TRBJ2-1, with TRBD2 identical over 11 bases. Trimming cost V 4 bases and J 8 bases; bases outside gene matches: 7. Looked up from germline, CDR1 is SQVTM and CDR2 is ANQGSEA. The CDR3 is 14 residues long. The CDR3 loop reads CSVVSGRARDEQFF. In DNA form, the CDR3 reads TGCAGCGTTGTTAGCGGGAGGGCCAGGGATGAGCAGTTCTTC.

The chain uses TRBV10-2 and TRBJ2-7; D not resolved. CDR1 is WSHSY and CDR2 is SAAADI in the germline V gene. The germline V and J ends were trimmed by 1 base and 5 bases, with 3 bases remaining between them. The CDR3 is 11 residues long. The CDR3 DNA reads as TGCGCCAGCAGTGAGTTCGACGAGCAGTACTTC. Protein: CASSEFDEQYF.

Written as DNA, the CDR3 is TGCGCCAGCAGAACCGGTCACGGGACCGAAAATTCACCCCTCCACTTT. It codes for CASRTGHGTENSPLHF. The chain recombines TRBV5-1 with TRBJ1-6, with D possibly being TRBD1 (5 bases). V dropped 5 bases and J dropped 7 bases, with 19 bases sitting between them. Germline lookup yields CDR1 SGHRS and CDR2 YFSETQ. The CDR3 contains 16 residues.

Only one count was recorded for this clone. The rearrangement uses TRBV5-5 and TRBJ2-6; TRBD1 or TRBD2 may be the D gene (6 bases each). The CDR3 has 17 amino acids. The V gene's germline CDR1 is SGHKS and CDR2 YYEKEE (reference sequence). V was trimmed by 4 bases and J by 2 bases, leaving 16 bases between them. This CDR3 is CASSAGHSIPGANVLTF. The CDR3 DNA is TGTGCCAGCAGCGCGGGACACTCAATCCCTGGGGCCAACGTCCTGACTTTC. The entire variable domain, with the rest obtained from reference TRBV5-5 and TRBJ2-6, is as follows: DAGVTQSPTHLIKTRGQQVTLRCSPISGHKSVSWYQQVLGQGPQFIFQYYEKEERGRGNFPDRFSARQFPNYSSELNVNALLLGDSALYLCASSAGHSIPGANVLTFGAGSRLTVL.

V usage is TRBV29-1 and J usage is TRBJ2-3; D is ambiguous. This CDR3 contains 12 residues. Germline assignment: CDR1 SQVTM and CDR2 ANQGSEA. V lost 0 bases and J 4 bases, leaving 5 bases between the germline ends. DNA of the CDR3: TGCAGCGTTGAAGACCTTCCAGATACGCAGTATTTT. Translating gives CSVEDLPDTQYF.

V usage is TRBV7-9 and J usage is TRBJ2-3; D perhaps matches TRBD2 (7 bases). This CDR3 has 15 residues. V lost 5 bases and J lost 3, with 15 bases in between. Germline-derived CDR1 and CDR2 are SEHNR and FQNEAQ (reference sequence). The DNA for the CDR3 is TGTGCCAGCAGCCCTTCCCGGGGGGCGACAGATACGCAGTATTTT. As protein: CASSPSRGATDTQYF. Full variable domain (outside the CDR3, taken from reference TRBV7-9 and TRBJ2-3): DTGVSQNPRHKITKRGQNVTFRCDPISEHNRLYWYRQTLGQGPEFLTYFQNEAQLEKSRLLSDRFSAERPKGSFSTLEIQRTEQGDSAMYLCASSPSRGATDTQYFGPGTRLTVL.

V usage is TRBV6-1 and J usage is TRBJ2-1; TRBD1 or TRBD2 may be the D gene (5 bases each). The CDR3 has 18 amino acids. The germline CDR1 and CDR2 sequences are MNHNS and SASEGT. The V gene lost 2 bases and the J gene lost 0 bases, with 17 bases spanning the gap. CDR3 in amino acids: CASSEYIGTASSYNEQFF. As DNA, the CDR3 is TGTGCCAGCAGTGAATATATCGGGACGGCAAGCTCCTACAATGAGCAGTTCTTC.

This clone was seen a handful of times. This chain joins TRBV6-5 and TRBJ2-1; 8 positions agree with TRBD1. V was pared by 6 bases and J by 8 bases, with 9 bases of the junction left unmatched. CDR1 and CDR2 (germline): MNHEY, SVGAGI. The CDR3 runs to 14 residues. The chain's CDR3 is CASSRVQGGDEQFF. CDR3 nucleotides: TGTGCCAGCAGCCGAGTACAGGGGGGAGATGAGCAGTTCTTC.

CDR3 in amino acids: CASSTGSADEQYF. In DNA form, the CDR3 reads TGTGCCAGTAGTACAGGATCGGCGGACGAGCAGTACTTC. The rearrangement joins TRBV19 to TRBJ2-5; D is ambiguous. Matching the DNA end better, TRBJ2-7 makes the J call doubtful. CDR1 is LNHDA and CDR2 is SQIVND in the germline V gene (reference sequence). The CDR3 runs 13 residues.

This clone was seen at least ten times. The chain uses TRBV19 and TRBJ1-1; D gene ambiguous. The CDR3 spans 13 residues. Per germline, CDR1 LNHDA and CDR2 SQIVND (reference sequence). Trimming pared 7 bases from V and 0 bases from J, leaving 9 bases between. The chain's CDR3 is CASTSLMNTEAFF. CDR3 DNA sequence: TGTGCCAGTACGAGTCTGATGAACACTGAAGCTTTCTTT.

The chain couples TRBV21-1 to TRBJ1-1. TRBV21-1 is deemed a pseudogene. The CDR3 sequence is 14 residues long. The CDR3 loop is CASRIYTIRTEAFF. The CDR3 bases are TGTGCCAGCAGAATCTACACAATTCGCACTGAAGCTTTCTTT.

Points on this clone: Germline is not matched at one junction end, which may reflect a read error. The rearrangement joins TRBV5-6 to TRBJ1-5; unclear D gene. This CDR3 is built from 15 residues. Germline CDR1 and CDR2: SGHDT and YYEEEE. The DNA for the CDR3 is TGTGCCAGCAGCTTGGGGACCCGTAGCGATCAGCCCCAGCATTTT. Amino acid sequence: CASSLGTRSDQPQHF.

The chain recombines TRBV4-1 with TRBJ2-1; D is unresolved. The CDR3 length is 14 residues. CDR1 MGHRA and CDR2 YSYEKL come from the germline V gene. V was shortened by 0 bases and J by 5 bases, with 8 bases between the two germline ends. The CDR3 DNA follows: TGCGCCAGCAGCCAAGAGCGGAAGGACAATGAGCAGTTCTTC. It yields the protein CASSQERKDNEQFF.

This clone has a single count. The chain recombines TRBV29-1 with TRBJ1-2; 11 bases match TRBD1. The CDR3 extends over 14 amino acids. CDR1 is SQVTM and CDR2 is ANQGSEA in the germline V gene. CDR3: CVGTGGSANYGYTF. DNA for the CDR3: TGCGTGGGGACAGGGGGATCAGCTAACTATGGCTACACCTTC.

The chain uses TRBV9 and TRBJ2-1; 7 nucleotides align to TRBD1. Germline V gene sequence: CDR1 SGDLS, CDR2 YYNGEE. The trim removed 4 bases at V and 8 bases at J, leaving 6 bases unmatched. CDR3 length: 13 residues. The CDR3 DNA sequence: TGTGCCAGCAGCCCACAACAGGGGTATGAGCAGTTCTTC. As protein: CASSPQQGYEQFF.

V usage is TRBV5-1 and J usage is TRBJ2-5, with no clear D. Trimming pared 4 bases from V and 5 bases from J, leaving 12 bases between. The CDR3 is 13 amino acids. CDR1 and CDR2 from the germline V gene are SGHRS and YFSETQ. The CDR3 DNA sequence: TGCGCCAGCAGCCACCCTAGTTCCGAGACCCAGTACTTC. Amino acid sequence: CASSHPSSETQYF.

The gene calls are TRBV7-9 and TRBJ1-2, with unresolved D. The CDR3 spans 15 residues. Trimming left V 4 bases short and J 5 bases short, with 17 bases between. Germline lookup yields CDR1 SEHNR and CDR2 FQNEAQ (reference sequence). The chain's CDR3 is CASSSLGRAFYGYTF. The CDR3, as DNA: TGTGCCAGCAGCTCCCTAGGACGTGCATTTTATGGCTACACCTTC.

This clone was detected only once. The rearrangement joins TRBV7-2 to TRBJ2-7, with 8 positions matching TRBD1. The CDR3 spans 15 residues. Per germline, CDR1 SGHTA and CDR2 FQGNSA. Trimming at V came to 2 bases and at J to 1 base, leaving 4 bases not matched to a gene. In nucleotides, the CDR3 is TGTGCCAGCAGCTTACAAACAGGGGGTTCCTACGAGCAGTACTTC. Translated: CASSLQTGGSYEQYF.